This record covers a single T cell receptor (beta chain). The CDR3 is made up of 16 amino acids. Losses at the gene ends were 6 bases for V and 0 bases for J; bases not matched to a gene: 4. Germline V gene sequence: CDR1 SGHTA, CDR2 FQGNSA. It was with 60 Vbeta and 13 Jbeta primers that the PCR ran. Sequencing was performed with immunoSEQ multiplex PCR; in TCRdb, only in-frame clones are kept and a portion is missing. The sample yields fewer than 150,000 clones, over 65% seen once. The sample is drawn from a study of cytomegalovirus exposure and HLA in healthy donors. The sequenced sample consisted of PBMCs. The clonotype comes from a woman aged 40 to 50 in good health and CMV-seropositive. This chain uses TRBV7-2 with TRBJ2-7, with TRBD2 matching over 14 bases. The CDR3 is CASRRTSGGSSYEQYF. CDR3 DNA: TGTGCCAGCAGGAGGACTAGCGGGGGGAGCTCCTACGAGCAGTACTTC.